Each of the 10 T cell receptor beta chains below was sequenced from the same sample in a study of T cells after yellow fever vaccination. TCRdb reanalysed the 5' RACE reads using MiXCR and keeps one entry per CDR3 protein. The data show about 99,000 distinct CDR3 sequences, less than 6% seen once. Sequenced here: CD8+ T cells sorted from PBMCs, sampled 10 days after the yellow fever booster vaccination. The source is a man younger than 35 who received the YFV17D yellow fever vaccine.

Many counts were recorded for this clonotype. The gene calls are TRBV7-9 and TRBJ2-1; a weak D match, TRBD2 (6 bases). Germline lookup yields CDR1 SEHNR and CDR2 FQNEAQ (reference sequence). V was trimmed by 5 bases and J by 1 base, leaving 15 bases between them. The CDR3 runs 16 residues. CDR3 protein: CASSPDDGRSYNEQFF. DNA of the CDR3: TGTGCCAGCAGCCCTGATGACGGGAGATCCTACAATGAGCAGTTCTTC. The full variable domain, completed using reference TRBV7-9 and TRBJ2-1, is DTGVSQNPRHKITKRGQNVTFRCDPISEHNRLYWYRQTLGQGPEFLTYFQNEAQLEKSRLLSDRFSAERPKGSFSTLEIQRTEQGDSAMYLCASSPDDGRSYNEQFFGPGTRLTVL.

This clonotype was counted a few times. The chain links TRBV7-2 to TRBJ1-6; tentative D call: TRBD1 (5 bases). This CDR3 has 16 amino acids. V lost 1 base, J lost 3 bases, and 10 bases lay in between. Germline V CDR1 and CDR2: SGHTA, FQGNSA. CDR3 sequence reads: CASSLVQGLYNSPLHF. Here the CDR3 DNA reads TGTGCCAGCAGCTTAGTCCAGGGACTCTATAATTCACCCCTCCACTTT. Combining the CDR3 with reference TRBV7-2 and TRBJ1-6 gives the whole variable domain GAGVSQSPSNKVTEKGKDVELRCDPISGHTALYWYRQSLGQGLEFLIYFQGNSAPDKSGLPSDRFSAERTGGSVSTLTIQRTQQEDSAVYLCASSLVQGLYNSPLHFGNGTRLTVT.

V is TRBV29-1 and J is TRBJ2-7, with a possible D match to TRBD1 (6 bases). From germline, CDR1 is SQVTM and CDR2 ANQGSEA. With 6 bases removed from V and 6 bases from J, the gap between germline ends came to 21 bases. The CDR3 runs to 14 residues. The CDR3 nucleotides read TGCAGCGTCATAAAACAGGGTGGGTTGGGCGAGCAGTACTTC. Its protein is CSVIKQGGLGEQYF.

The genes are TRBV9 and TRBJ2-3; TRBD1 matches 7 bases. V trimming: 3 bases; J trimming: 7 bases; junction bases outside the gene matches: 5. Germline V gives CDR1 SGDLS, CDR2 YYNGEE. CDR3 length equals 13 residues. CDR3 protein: CASSANRGNTQYF. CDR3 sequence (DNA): TGTGCCAGCAGCGCAAACAGGGGAAATACGCAGTATTTT. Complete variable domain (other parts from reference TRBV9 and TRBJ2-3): DSGVTQTPKHLITATGQRVTLRCSPRSGDLSVYWYQQSLDQGLQFLIQYYNGEERAKGNILERFSAQQFPDLHSELNLSSLELGDSALYFCASSANRGNTQYFGPGTRLTVL.

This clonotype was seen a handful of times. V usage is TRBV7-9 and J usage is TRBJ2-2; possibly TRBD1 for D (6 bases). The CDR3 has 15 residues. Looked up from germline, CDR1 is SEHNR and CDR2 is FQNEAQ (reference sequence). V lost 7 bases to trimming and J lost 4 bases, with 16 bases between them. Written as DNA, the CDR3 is TGTGCCAGCACTCCCCCAGGGGACCTCACCGGGGAGCTGTTTTTT. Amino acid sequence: CASTPPGDLTGELFF.

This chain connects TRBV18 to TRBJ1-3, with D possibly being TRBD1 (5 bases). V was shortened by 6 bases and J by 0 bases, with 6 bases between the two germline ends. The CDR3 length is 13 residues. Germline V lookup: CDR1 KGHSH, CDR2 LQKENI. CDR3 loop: CASSTASGNTIYF. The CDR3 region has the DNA TGTGCCAGCTCGACAGCCTCTGGAAACACCATATATTTT.

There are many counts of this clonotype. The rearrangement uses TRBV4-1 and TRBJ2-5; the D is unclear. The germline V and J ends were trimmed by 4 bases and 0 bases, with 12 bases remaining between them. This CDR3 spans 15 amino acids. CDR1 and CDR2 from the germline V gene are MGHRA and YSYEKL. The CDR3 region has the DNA TGCGCCAGCAGCCTACGGTGGCTGAACCAAGAGACCCAGTACTTC. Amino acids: CASSLRWLNQETQYF.

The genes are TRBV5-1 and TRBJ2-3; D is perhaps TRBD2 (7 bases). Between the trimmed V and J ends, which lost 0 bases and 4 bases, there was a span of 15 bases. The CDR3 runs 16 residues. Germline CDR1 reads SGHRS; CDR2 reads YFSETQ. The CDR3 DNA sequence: TGCGCCAGCAGCTTGGATAGGGGGGGAAAGGCAGATACGCAGTATTTT. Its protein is CASSLDRGGKADTQYF. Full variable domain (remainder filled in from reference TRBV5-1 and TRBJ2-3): KAGVTQTPRYLIKTRGQQVTLSCSPISGHRSVSWYQQTPGQGLQFLFEYFSETQRNKGNFPGRFSGRQFSNSRSEMNVSTLELGDSALYLCASSLDRGGKADTQYFGPGTRLTVL.

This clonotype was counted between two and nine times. CDR3 protein: CASSLGLGGELFF. CDR3 coding DNA: TGCGCCAGCAGCTTGGGACTAGGCGGGGAGCTGTTTTTT. The gene calls are TRBV5-1 and TRBJ2-2; TRBD2 might be the D (6 bases). Trimming left V 0 bases short and J 7 bases short, with 7 bases between. Germline V lookup: CDR1 SGHRS, CDR2 YFSETQ. The CDR3 extends over 13 amino acids.

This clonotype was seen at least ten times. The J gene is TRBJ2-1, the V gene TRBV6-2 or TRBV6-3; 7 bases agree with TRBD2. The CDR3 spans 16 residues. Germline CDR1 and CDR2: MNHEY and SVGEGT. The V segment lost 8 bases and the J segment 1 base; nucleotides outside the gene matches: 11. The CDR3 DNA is TGTGCCAGCCACCCAAGTCAGCGGGGTTCCTACAATGAGCAGTTCTTC. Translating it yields CASHPSQRGSYNEQFF.